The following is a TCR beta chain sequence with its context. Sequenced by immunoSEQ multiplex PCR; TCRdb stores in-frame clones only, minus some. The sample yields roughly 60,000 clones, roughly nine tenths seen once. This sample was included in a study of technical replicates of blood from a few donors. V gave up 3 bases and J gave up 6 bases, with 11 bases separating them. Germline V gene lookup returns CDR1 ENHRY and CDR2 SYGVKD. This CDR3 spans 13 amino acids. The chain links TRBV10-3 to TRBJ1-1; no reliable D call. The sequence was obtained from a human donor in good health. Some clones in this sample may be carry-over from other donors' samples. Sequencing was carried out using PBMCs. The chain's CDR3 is CAISDSIQPEAFF. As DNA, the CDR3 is TGTGCCATCAGTGATTCAATACAGCCTGAAGCTTTCTTT.